This T cell receptor (beta chain) appears in the sequencing data of a study of tumor and adjacent non-tumor tissue in lung cancer. On the study more broadly: The patients, approximately nine men and 5 or 6 women, were roughly 30 to 80 with stage I to III disease. Study-wide results and caveats: In normal lung, the top 100 clones were significantly more dominant than in tumor. Patients with more diverse tumor TCRs had worse survival.

RNA was extracted from bulk tissue without any cell sorting. With regard to this clonotype: Its antigen is unknown. The junction does not match germline at one end; this may be a read error.

The CDR3 contains 18 residues. Germline V CDR1 and CDR2: MNHEY, SVGAGI. The library came from three nested PCR rounds adapted from ARM-PCR protocols. MiXCR, run by TCRdb on the multiplex PCR reads, gives a single entry per CDR3 protein. The sample consists of under 250,000 distinct CDR3 sequences, about 76% of them appearing once. The sequenced sample consisted of lung tumor tissue. This sequence originates from a man between 60 and 70 years old with non-small cell lung cancer. V and J are TRBV6-5 and TRBJ2-2, with 10 bases matching TRBD2. In DNA form, the CDR3 reads TGTGCCAACAGTTACTCGATAGGGCTAGCGGGAGTTTCCGGGGAGCTGTTTTTT. It translates to CANSYSIGLAGVSGELFF.